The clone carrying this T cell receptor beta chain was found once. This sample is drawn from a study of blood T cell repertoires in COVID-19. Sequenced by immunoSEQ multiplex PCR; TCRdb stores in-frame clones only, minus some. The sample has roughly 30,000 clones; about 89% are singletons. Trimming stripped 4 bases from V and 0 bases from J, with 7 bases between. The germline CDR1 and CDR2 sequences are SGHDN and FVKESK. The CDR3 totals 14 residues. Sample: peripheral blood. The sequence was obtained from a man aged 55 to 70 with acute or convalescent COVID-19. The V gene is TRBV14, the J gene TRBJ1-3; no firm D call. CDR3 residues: CASSRASSGNTIYF. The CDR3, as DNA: TGTGCCAGCAGCCGCGCGAGCTCTGGAAACACCATATATTTT.